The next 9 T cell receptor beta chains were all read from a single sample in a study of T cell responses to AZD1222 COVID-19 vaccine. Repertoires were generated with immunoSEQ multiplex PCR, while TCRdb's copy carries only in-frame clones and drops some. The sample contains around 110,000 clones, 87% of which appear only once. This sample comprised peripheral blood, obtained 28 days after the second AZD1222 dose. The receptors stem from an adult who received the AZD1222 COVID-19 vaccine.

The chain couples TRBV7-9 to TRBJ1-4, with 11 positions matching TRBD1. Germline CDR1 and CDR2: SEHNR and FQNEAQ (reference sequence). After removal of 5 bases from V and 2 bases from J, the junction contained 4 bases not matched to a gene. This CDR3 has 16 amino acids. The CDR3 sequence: CASSQGQGDTNEKLFF. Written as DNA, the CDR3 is TGTGCCAGCAGCCAGGGACAGGGGGATACTAATGAAAAACTGTTTTTT.

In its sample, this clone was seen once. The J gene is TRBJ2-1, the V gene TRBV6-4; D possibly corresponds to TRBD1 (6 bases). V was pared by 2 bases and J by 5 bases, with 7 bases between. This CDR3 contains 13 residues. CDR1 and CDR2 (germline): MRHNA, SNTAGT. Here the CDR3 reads CASSDRDNNEQFF. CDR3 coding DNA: TGTGCCAGCAGTGACCGGGACAACAATGAGCAGTTCTTC.

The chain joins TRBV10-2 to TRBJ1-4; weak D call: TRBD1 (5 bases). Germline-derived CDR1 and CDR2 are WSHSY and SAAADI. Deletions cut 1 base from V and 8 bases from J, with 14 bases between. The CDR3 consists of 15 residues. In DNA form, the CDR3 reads TGCGCCAGCAGTGAGTGGCGGGGGACGGACGAAAAACTGTTTTTT. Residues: CASSEWRGTDEKLFF.

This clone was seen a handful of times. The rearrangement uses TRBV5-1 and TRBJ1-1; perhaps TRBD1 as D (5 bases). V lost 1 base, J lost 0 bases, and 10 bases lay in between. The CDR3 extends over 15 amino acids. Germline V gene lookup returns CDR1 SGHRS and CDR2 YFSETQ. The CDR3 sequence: CASSLSRGLNTEAFF. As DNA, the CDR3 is TGCGCCAGCAGCTTGTCTCGGGGCTTGAACACTGAAGCTTTCTTT.

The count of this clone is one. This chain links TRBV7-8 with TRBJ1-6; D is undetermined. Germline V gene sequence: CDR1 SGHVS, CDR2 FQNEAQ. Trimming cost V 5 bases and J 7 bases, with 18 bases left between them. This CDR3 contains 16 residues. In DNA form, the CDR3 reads TGTGCCAGCAGCGCAGGATGGGGTCCTGGGAATTCACCCCTCCACTTT. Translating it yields CASSAGWGPGNSPLHF. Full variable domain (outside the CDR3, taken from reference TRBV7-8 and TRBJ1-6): GAGVSQSPRYKVAKRGQDVALRCDPISGHVSLFWYQQALGQGPEFLTYFQNEAQLDKSGLPSDRFFAERPEGSVSTLKIQRTQQEDSAVYLCASSAGWGPGNSPLHFGNGTRLTVT.

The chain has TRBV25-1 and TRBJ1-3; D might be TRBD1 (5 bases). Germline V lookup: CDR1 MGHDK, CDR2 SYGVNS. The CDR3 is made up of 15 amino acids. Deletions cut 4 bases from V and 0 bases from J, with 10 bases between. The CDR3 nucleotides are TGTGCCAGCAGTGTGGGGCCAGGCTCTGGAAACACCATATATTTT. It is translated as CASSVGPGSGNTIYF.

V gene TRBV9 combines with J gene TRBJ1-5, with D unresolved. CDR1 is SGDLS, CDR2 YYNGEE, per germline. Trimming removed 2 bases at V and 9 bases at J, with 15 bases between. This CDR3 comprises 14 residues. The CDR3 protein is CASSVEEYRGPQHF. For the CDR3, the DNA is TGTGCCAGCAGCGTCGAGGAGTACCGGGGGCCCCAGCATTTT. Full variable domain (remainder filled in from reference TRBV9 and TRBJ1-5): DSGVTQTPKHLITATGQRVTLRCSPRSGDLSVYWYQQSLDQGLQFLIQYYNGEERAKGNILERFSAQQFPDLHSELNLSSLELGDSALYFCASSVEEYRGPQHFGDGTRLSIL.

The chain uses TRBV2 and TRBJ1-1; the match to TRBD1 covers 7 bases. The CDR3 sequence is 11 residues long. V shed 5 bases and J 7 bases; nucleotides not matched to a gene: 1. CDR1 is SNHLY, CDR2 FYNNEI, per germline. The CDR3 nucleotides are TGTGCCAGCAGTTGGGACAGTGAAGCTTTCTTT. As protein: CASSWDSEAFF.

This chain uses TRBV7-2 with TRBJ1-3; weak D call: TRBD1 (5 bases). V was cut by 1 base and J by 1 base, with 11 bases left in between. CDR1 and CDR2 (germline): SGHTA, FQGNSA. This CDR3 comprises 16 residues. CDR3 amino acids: CASSLGPGTSGNTIYF. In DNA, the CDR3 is TGTGCCAGCAGCTTAGGGCCTGGGACTTCTGGAAACACCATATATTTT.